A selection of T cell receptor beta chains follows, all from one sample in a study of Ad26.COV2.S vaccination and SARS-CoV-2 variants. Clones were read by immunoSEQ multiplex PCR, and TCRdb kept only the in-frame ones, dropping some. The data hold more than 300,000 clones, with 70% to 90% observed a single time. The sample was peripheral blood, taken in a trial of Ad26.COV2.S vaccine versus placebo. These receptors all come from a person between 18 and 60 years old who received the Ad26.COV2.S COVID-19 vaccine or a placebo. Both conserved end residues are part of each CDR3. The D gene is left open where the match is weak. Clone sizes are given selectively: once, few, many, or a class where the clone is expanded.

cdr3_nt cdr3_aa clone_size j_call d_call v_call
TGTGCCAGCAGCGTAGGTACGGACGGGGGCAGCCGCTATAATTCACCCCTCCACTTT CASSVGTDGGSRYNSPLHF - TRBJ1-6 - TRBV9
TGTGCCAGTAGTATCGATTTAAGAGGATTCTATGGCTACACCTTC CASSIDLRGFYGYTF - TRBJ1-2 - TRBV19
TGTGCCAGCCCGGGGGGATTGGGCTACGAGCAGTACTTC CASPGGLGYEQYF few TRBJ2-7 TRBD2 TRBV19
TGTGCCAGCAGCCTCACTAGCGGGGGGTACAATGAGCAGTTCTTC CASSLTSGGYNEQFF - TRBJ2-1 TRBD2 TRBV5-4
TGTGCCAGTAGTTCGTACAGGGGCTCCACTGAAGCTTTCTTT CASSSYRGSTEAFF - TRBJ1-1 TRBD1 TRBV19
TGCGCCAGCAGCTCTGGTGGACAGCTGAATTCACCCCTCCACTTT CASSSGGQLNSPLHF - TRBJ1-6 - TRBV5-1
TGCGCCAGCAGCACCGGTCAGGGGGCCTCCTACAATGAGCAGTTCTTC CASSTGQGASYNEQFF - TRBJ2-1 TRBD1 TRBV5-1
TGTGCCAGCAGTGACTTCCAGGCCAACTATGGCTACACCTTC CASSDFQANYGYTF - TRBJ1-2 - TRBV2
TGTGCCAGCACCCCCAGGGCTGAAGCTTTCTTT CASTPRAEAFF - TRBJ1-1 - TRBV2
TGTGCCATCTCCCTGACAGGGGGATACACAGATACGCAGTATTTT CAISLTGGYTDTQYF - TRBJ2-3 TRBD1 TRBV10-3
TGCGCCAGCAGTGTGGTTTCTCGGGAGCAGTACTTC CASSVVSREQYF many TRBJ2-7 - TRBV10-1
TGTGCCAGCAGCTTGTACAGCACTGAAGCTTTCTTT CASSLYSTEAFF - TRBJ1-1 - TRBV5-4
TGTGCCAGCAGGCCCTCAGGGGCGGGTGGCTACACCTTC CASRPSGAGGYTF - TRBJ1-2 - TRBV2
TGTGCCAGGAGTTGGACAGGAGGAGCCGAGCAGTTCTTC CARSWTGGAEQFF - TRBJ2-1 TRBD1 TRBV9
TGCGCCAGCAGCCAACTTCACTCTGGAAACACCATATATTTT CASSQLHSGNTIYF - TRBJ1-3 - TRBV4-3
TGTGCCAGCAGCCTCAGGTGGGGGGAGCTGTTTTTT CASSLRWGELFF - TRBJ2-2 - TRBV3-1/TRBV3-2
TGTGCCAGCTCACCAAGCCGAGACAGGACTTACGAGCAGTACTTC CASSPSRDRTYEQYF few TRBJ2-7 - TRBV18
TGTGCCTGGAGTTGGTCAGGGGTGACGGGAAACACCATATATTTT CAWSWSGVTGNTIYF - TRBJ1-3 - TRBV30
TGCGCCAGCAGCTTCGGACCACAGGTGTCCGGGGAGCTGTTTTTT CASSFGPQVSGELFF - TRBJ2-2 - TRBV5-1
TGTGCCAGCAGAGCCCCATACGGGCAACGGGGCACTGAAGCTTTCTTT CASRAPYGQRGTEAFF - TRBJ1-1 - TRBV25-1
TGTGCCAGCAGCTTTGGCGGGACTCAAGAGACCCAGTACTTC CASSFGGTQETQYF - TRBJ2-5 - TRBV7-9
TGTGCCAGCAGGACCGAGGGTGGTGGCTACACCTTC CASRTEGGGYTF - TRBJ1-2 - TRBV25-1
TGCAGTACCGGTAAGGGGTACGAGCAGTACTTC CSTGKGYEQYF few TRBJ2-7 - TRBV20-1
TGTGCCAGCAGTGATATGTCGGGAAGTGGCTACACCTTC CASSDMSGSGYTF - TRBJ1-2 - TRBV2
TGTGCCAGCAGTTACAGAGGGAACACTGAAGCTTTCTTT CASSYRGNTEAFF - TRBJ1-1 - TRBV6-2/TRBV6-3
TGCGCCAGCAGCGCCGAGACAGGTTTTAGCACTGAAGCTTTCTTT CASSAETGFSTEAFF once TRBJ1-1 - TRBV5-1